The 14 T cell receptor beta chains presented below share a single source sample, sequenced in a study of T cell repertoires in cytomegalovirus infection. Via MiXCR, TCRdb re-called the reads, giving one row per CDR3 protein. There are hundreds of thousands of distinct CDR3 sequences in the sample; roughly 26% occur only once, and roughly 8% lies in the top ten. Sequencing was done on a sample of CD8+ T cells from PBMCs. These receptor sequences come from a human donor in good health (CMV status not recorded). Some clones in this sample may be carry-over from other donors' samples.

There are a few counts of this clonotype. The chain uses TRBV9 and TRBJ2-3; D unresolved. Germline V gene lookup returns CDR1 SGDLS and CDR2 YYNGEE. V dropped 3 bases and J dropped 3 bases, with 11 bases sitting between them. CDR3 length: 14 amino acids. CDR3 in DNA: TGTGCCAGCAGCGCCTCATCTAGAACAGATACGCAGTATTTT. Its protein product is CASSASSRTDTQYF.

There are many counts of this clonotype. This chain connects TRBV28 to TRBJ1-1, with TRBD1 matching 7 bases. CDR1 and CDR2 from the germline V gene are MDHEN and SYDVKM. The CDR3 sequence is 15 residues long. V dropped 6 bases and J dropped 6; count of bases not matched to a gene: 13. The CDR3 coding sequence is TGTGCCAGCAGACCTGTGGGGGCAGGGACAGCTGAAGCTTTCTTT. Its protein product is CASRPVGAGTAEAFF.

CDR3 DNA: TGTGCCAGCGCTAGGTACAGGGGAAGGTCCTACAATGAGCAGTTCTTC. Amino acid sequence: CASARYRGRSYNEQFF. The J gene is TRBJ2-1, the V gene TRBV19, with 7 bases aligning to TRBD1. Germline trimming cut 9 bases from V and 1 base from J; bases unmatched to any gene: 12. Per germline, CDR1 LNHDA and CDR2 SQIVND (reference sequence). There are 16 residues in the CDR3.

In this sample, this clonotype turned up a few times. This chain uses TRBV7-3 with TRBJ2-1, with D possibly TRBD2 on 5 matching bases. The germline gives CDR1 SGHTA, CDR2 FQGTGA. This CDR3 contains 12 residues. V lost 4 bases and J lost 8, with 9 bases in between. The CDR3 DNA follows: TGTGCCAGCAGCTCATGGGGAGATGAGCAGTTCTTC. It specifies CASSSWGDEQFF.

This chain joins TRBV6-4 and TRBJ1-6; unclear D gene. V was cut by 2 bases and J by 7 bases, with 3 bases left in between. Per germline, CDR1 MRHNA and CDR2 SNTAGT. The CDR3 runs 12 residues. CDR3 in DNA: TGTGCCAGCAGTGACGGCAATTCACCCCTCCACTTT. It encodes CASSDGNSPLHF.

V gene TRBV29-1 combines with J gene TRBJ2-1; D possibly corresponds to TRBD1 (5 bases). Trimming cost V 7 bases and J 1 base, with 11 bases left between them. The length of the CDR3 is 13 residues. The V gene's germline CDR1 is SQVTM and CDR2 ANQGSEA. CDR3 sequence (DNA): TGCAGCGCCCAGGGCTTGTCCTACAATGAGCAGTTCTTC. This encodes CSAQGLSYNEQFF.

This chain links TRBV4-2 with TRBJ2-1; either TRBD1 or TRBD2 may fit D (6 bases each). The germline CDR1 and CDR2 sequences are LGHNA and YNFKEQ. The CDR3 loop spans 14 amino acids. Trimming took 4 bases from V and 8 from J, leaving 15 bases between them. The CDR3 coding sequence is TGTGCCAGCAGCCCCCTTAACGGGGGCTATGAGCAGTTCTTC. This sequence encodes CASSPLNGGYEQFF.

The sample holds many counts of this clonotype. V usage is TRBV7-2 and J usage is TRBJ2-5; TRBD1 or TRBD2 may be the D gene (5 bases each). V dropped 6 bases and J dropped 5 bases, with 19 bases sitting between them. This CDR3 spans 15 amino acids. Germline V gene data show CDR1 as SGHTA and CDR2 as FQGNSA. CDR3 region: CASRLRGEKSETQYF. As DNA, the CDR3 is TGTGCCAGCAGACTTCGGGGCGAGAAATCGGAGACCCAGTACTTC. Complete variable domain (other parts from reference TRBV7-2 and TRBJ2-5): GAGVSQSPSNKVTEKGKDVELRCDPISGHTALYWYRQSLGQGLEFLIYFQGNSAPDKSGLPSDRFSAERTGGSVSTLTIQRTQQEDSAVYLCASRLRGEKSETQYFGPGTRLLVL.

This clonotype has a count of ten or more. V and J are TRBV4-2 and TRBJ1-2; no definite D call. The CDR3 contains 14 residues. Germline-derived CDR1 and CDR2 are LGHNA and YNFKEQ. V shed 2 bases and J shed 6 bases, with 13 bases lying between them. This CDR3 reads CASSQTSPTNGYTF. The CDR3 coding sequence is TGTGCCAGCAGCCAAACTTCCCCCACTAATGGCTACACCTTC.

A word on this clonotype: With a much larger clone just one base away, this may be a read error. The CDR3 nucleotides read TGTGTCAGCAGCTTAGCGTCATCCTACAATGAGCAGTTCTTC. It codes for CVSSLASSYNEQFF. This chain uses TRBV7-6 with TRBJ2-1; D perhaps matches TRBD2 (5 bases). Germline CDR1 and CDR2: SGHVS and FNYEAQ. The CDR3 is made up of 14 amino acids.

The J gene is TRBJ2-1, the V gene TRBV19; D is possibly TRBD2 (6 bases). Looked up from germline, CDR1 is LNHDA and CDR2 is SQIVND (reference sequence). V was shortened by 7 bases and J by 9 bases, with 13 bases between the two germline ends. This CDR3 is built from 12 residues. Written as DNA, the CDR3 is TGTGCCAGTACCTATGGAGGGAGTGAGCAGTTCTTC. Amino acid sequence: CASTYGGSEQFF.

The CDR3 DNA is TGTGCCAGCAGTTGGGGCGGGGGGGCCAGTTATACGCAGTATTTT. Amino acid sequence: CASSWGGGASYTQYF. The chain employs TRBV6-5 and TRBJ2-3, with 9 bases that match TRBD2. The germline CDR1 and CDR2 sequences are MNHEY and SVGAGI. The CDR3 is 15 residues long. The junction had 9 bases not matched to a gene; V was cut back by 4 bases and J by 7 bases.

Note on this clonotype: This may come from a read error, since a much larger clone is one base off. The chain is built from TRBV7-2 and TRBJ1-5; D ambiguous. The CDR3 contains 14 residues. CDR1 and CDR2 (germline): SGHTA, FQGNSA. Trimming left V 5 bases short and J 5 bases short, with 13 bases between. CDR3 DNA sequence: TGTGCCAGCAGCCCTACCTGCCAGTATCAGCCCCAGCATTTT. It translates to CASSPTCQYQPQHF. Looking up the rest from reference TRBV7-2 and TRBJ1-5 gives the full variable domain: GAGVSQSPSNKVTEKGKDVELRCDPISGHTALYWYRQSLGQGLEFLIYFQGNSAPDKSGLPSDRFSAERTGGSVSTLTIQRTQQEDSAVYLCASSPTCQYQPQHFGDGTRLSIL.

In this sample, this clonotype turned up many times. V and J are TRBV10-2 and TRBJ2-1; D remains ambiguous. Per germline, CDR1 WSHSY and CDR2 SAAADI. The CDR3 contains 12 residues. The V end was cut by 2 bases, the J end by 4 bases, with 3 bases between. The CDR3 sequence is CASSEPYNEQFF. In DNA form, the CDR3 reads TGCGCCAGCAGTGAGCCTTACAATGAGCAGTTCTTC.